This T cell receptor beta chain was captured in a study of T cell responses to AZD1222 COVID-19 vaccine. Trimming removed 3 bases from V and 7 bases from J; junction bases left unmatched: 9. The germline gives CDR1 SGHTA, CDR2 FQGTGA. The CDR3 contains 15 residues. Method: immunoSEQ multiplex PCR; TCRdb's copy keeps in-frame clones and lacks some. Found here are 100,000 to 150,000 clones, around 80% of them singletons; the top ten hold around a quarter. The sample in question was peripheral blood, obtained 28 days after the second AZD1222 dose. This chain uses TRBV7-3 with TRBJ1-1, with 9 positions matching TRBD1. The clonotype originates from an adult who received the AZD1222 COVID-19 vaccine. This CDR3 reads CASSFTGGDVSEAFF. The CDR3 region has the DNA TGTGCCAGCAGCTTCACAGGGGGCGATGTGAGTGAAGCTTTCTTT.